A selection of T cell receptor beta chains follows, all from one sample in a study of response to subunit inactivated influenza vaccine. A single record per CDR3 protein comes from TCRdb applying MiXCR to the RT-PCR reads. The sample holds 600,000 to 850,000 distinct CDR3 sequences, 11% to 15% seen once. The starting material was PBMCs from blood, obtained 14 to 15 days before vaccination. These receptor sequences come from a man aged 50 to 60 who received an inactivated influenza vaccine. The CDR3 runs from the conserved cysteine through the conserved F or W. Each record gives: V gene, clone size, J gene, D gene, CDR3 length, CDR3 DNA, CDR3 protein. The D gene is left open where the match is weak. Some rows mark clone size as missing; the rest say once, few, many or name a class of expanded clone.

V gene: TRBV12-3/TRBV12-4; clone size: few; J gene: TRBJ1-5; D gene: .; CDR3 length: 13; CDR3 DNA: TGTGCCAGCAGTTTTTCGAACAATCAGCCCCAGCATTTT; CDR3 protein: CASSFSNNQPQHF
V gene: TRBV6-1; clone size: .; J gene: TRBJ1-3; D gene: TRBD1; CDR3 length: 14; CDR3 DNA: TGTGCCAGCGACCCCGGGACAGCTGGAAACACCATATATTTT; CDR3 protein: CASDPGTAGNTIYF
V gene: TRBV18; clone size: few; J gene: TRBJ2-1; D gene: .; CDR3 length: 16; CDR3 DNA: TGTGCCAGCTCACCACCGTCAGGGTGGATATACAATGAGCAGTTCTTC; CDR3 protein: CASSPPSGWIYNEQFF
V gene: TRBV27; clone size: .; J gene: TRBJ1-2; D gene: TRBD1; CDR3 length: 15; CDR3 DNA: TGTGCCAGCAGTACAGGGACAGGGGCGAACTATGGCTACACCTTC; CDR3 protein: CASSTGTGANYGYTF
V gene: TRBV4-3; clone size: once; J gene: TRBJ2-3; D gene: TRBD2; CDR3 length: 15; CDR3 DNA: TGCGCCAGCAGCCAGTGGACTAGTGGGTCGTCTACGCAGTATTTT; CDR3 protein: CASSQWTSGSSTQYF
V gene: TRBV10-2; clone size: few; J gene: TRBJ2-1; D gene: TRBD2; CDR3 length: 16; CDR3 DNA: TGCGCCAGCCACTTACTAGCGGGGAGCTCCTACAATGAGCAGTTCTTC; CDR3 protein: CASHLLAGSSYNEQFF
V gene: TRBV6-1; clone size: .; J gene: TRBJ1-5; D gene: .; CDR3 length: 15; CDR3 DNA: TGTGCCAGCAGGGCTGGGGGTGTTCGGGGTCAGCCCCAGCATTTT; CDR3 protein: CASRAGGVRGQPQHF
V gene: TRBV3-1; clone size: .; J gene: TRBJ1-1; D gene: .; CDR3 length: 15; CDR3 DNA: TGTGCCAGCAGCCAACCCGGGGGATTTAACACTGAAGCTTTCTTT; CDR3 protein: CASSQPGGFNTEAFF
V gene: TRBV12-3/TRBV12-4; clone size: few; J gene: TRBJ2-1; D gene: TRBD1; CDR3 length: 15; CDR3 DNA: TGTGCCAGCAGCCTTTGGACAGGGCTCCACAATGAGCAGTTCTTC; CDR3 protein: CASSLWTGLHNEQFF
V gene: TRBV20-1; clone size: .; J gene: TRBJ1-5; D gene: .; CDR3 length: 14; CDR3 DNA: TGCAGTGCTAGGGACCGGGTTGCCCGATCGCCCCAGCATTTT; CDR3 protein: CSARDRVARSPQHF
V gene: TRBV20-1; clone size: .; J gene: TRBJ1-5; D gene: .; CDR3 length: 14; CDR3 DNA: TGCAGTGCTGGCGATTGGGAGGGAGTTCAGCCCCAGCATTTT; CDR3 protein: CSAGDWEGVQPQHF
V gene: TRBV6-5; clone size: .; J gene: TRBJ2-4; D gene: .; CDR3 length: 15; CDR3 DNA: TGTGCCAGCAGTTACTTCCAGGACCGCAAAAACATTCAGTACTTC; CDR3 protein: CASSYFQDRKNIQYF
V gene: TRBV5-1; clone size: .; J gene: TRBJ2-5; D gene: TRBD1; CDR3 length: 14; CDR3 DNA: TGCGCCAGCAACATCGGACAGGGCCAAGAGACCCAGTACTTC; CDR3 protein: CASNIGQGQETQYF
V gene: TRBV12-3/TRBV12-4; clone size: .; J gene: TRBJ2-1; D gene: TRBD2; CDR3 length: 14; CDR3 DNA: TGTGCCAGCAGTTTATACGGGGGGGGCAATGAGCAGTTCTTC; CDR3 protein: CASSLYGGGNEQFF
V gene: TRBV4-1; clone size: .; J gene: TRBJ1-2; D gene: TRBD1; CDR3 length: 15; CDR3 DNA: TGCGCCAGCAGCCAGACAGGGTTATCCAACTATGGCTACACCTTC; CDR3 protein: CASSQTGLSNYGYTF
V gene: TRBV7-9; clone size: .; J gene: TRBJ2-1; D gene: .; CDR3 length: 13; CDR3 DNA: TGTGCCAGCAGCGCCCGACAGGACAATGAGCAGTTCTTC; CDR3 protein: CASSARQDNEQFF
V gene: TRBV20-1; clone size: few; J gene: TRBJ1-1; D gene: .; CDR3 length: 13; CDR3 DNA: TGCAGTGCTAGAGACCCACAGGGTAGAAGGGCTTTCTTT; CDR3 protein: CSARDPQGRRAFF
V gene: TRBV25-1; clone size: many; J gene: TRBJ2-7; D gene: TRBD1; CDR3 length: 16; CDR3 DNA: TGTGCCAGCAGTGAGACGTTGCGGACAGGGGTCTACGAGCAGTACTTC; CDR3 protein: CASSETLRTGVYEQYF
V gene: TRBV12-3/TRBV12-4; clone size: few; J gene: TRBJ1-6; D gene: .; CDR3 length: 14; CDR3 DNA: TGTGCCAGCAGTACCGGACAGATGAATTCACCCCTCCACTTT; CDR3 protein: CASSTGQMNSPLHF
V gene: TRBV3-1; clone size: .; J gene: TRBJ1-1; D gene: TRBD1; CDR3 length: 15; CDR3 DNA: TGTGCCAGCAGCCATCACCTCACAGGGGGCAAGGTAGCTTTCTTT; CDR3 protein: CASSHHLTGGKVAFF
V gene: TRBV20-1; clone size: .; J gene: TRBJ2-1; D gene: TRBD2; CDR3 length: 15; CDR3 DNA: TGCAGTGCTTCCTCTACAAGCGGGGGTTACAATGAGCAGTTCTTC; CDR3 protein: CSASSTSGGYNEQFF
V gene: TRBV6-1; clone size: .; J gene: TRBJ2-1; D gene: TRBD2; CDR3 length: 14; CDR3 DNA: TGTGCCAGCAGCAGAGGGAGACTAGCGCTTAAGCAGTTCTTC; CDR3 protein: CASSRGRLALKQFF
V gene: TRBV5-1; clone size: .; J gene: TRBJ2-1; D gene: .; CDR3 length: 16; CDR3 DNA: TGCGCCAGCAGCTTGTACGACTGGAGCTCCTACAATGAGCAGTTCTTC; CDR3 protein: CASSLYDWSSYNEQFF
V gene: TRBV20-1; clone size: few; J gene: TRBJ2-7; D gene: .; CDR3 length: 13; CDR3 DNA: TGCAGTGCTTTGGGGCCCCACTCCTACGAGCAGTACTTC; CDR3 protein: CSALGPHSYEQYF
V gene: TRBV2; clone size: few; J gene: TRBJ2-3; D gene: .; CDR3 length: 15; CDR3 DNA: TGTGCCAGCAGTGAAGGGGGCAGGGGGGTCGATACGCAGTATTTT; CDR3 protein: CASSEGGRGVDTQYF
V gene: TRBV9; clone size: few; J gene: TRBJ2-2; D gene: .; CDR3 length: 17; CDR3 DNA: TGTGCCAGCAGCGTGCAACGTACAGGGATGAACACCGGGGAGCTGTTTTTT; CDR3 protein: CASSVQRTGMNTGELFF
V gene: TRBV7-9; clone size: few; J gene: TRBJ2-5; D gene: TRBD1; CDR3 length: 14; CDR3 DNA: TGTGCCAGCAGCGCCCCTACAGGGGTGGAGACCCAGTACTTC; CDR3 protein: CASSAPTGVETQYF
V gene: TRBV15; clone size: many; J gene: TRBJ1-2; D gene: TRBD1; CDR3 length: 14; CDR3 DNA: TGTGCCACCAGCAGAGGGACAGGAAGCTATGGCTACACCTTC; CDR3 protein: CATSRGTGSYGYTF
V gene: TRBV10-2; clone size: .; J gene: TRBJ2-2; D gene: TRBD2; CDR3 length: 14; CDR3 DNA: TGCGCCAGCAACAAGCGGGACCTCACCGGGGAGCTGTTTTTT; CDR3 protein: CASNKRDLTGELFF
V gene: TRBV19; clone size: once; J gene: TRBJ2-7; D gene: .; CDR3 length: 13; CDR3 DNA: TGTGCCAGTAGTGCCGAGGGAGCCTACGAGCAGTACTTC; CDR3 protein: CASSAEGAYEQYF
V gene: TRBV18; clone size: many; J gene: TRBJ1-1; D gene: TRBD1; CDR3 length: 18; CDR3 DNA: TGTGCCAGCTCACCATGGGTACAGGGGGCACGAATGAACACTGAAGCTTTCTTT; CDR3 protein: CASSPWVQGARMNTEAFF
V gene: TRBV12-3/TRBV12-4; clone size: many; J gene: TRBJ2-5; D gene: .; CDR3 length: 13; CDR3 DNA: TGTGCCAGCAGTTTTGGAATCCAAGAGACCCAGTACTTC; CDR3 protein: CASSFGIQETQYF
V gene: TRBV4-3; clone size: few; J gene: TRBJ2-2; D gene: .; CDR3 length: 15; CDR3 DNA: TGCGCCAGCAGCCAAACAGGAGGACTCACCGGGGAGCTGTTTTTT; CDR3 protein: CASSQTGGLTGELFF
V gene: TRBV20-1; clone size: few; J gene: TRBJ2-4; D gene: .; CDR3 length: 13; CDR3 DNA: TGCAGTGTCCCAGGGGTCCCCAAAAACATTCAGTACTTC; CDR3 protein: CSVPGVPKNIQYF
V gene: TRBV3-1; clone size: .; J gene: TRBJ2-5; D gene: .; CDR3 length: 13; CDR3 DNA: TGTGCCAGCAGCCAAGGGAACCCGGGGACCCAGTACTTC; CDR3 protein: CASSQGNPGTQYF
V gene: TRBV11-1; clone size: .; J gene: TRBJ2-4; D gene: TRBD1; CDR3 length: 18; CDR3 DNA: TGTGCCAGCAGCTTAGCCCCCCTCCTGGACAGGGGAAAGAACATTCAGTACTTC; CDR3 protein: CASSLAPLLDRGKNIQYF
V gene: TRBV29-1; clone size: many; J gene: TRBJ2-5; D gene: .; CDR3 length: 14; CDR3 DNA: TGCAGCGTTGAAGAAACAGGCACACAAGAGACCCAGTACTTC; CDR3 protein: CSVEETGTQETQYF
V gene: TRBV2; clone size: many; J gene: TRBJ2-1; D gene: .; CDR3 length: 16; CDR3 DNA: TGTGCCAGCAGTGAGCTAGCTGTGATCTCCTACAATGAGCAGTTCTTC; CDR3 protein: CASSELAVISYNEQFF
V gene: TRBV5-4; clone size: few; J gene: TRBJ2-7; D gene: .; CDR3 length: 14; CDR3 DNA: TGTGCCAGCAGCTTGGCAATTGGGGAGTACGAGCAGTACTTC; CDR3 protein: CASSLAIGEYEQYF
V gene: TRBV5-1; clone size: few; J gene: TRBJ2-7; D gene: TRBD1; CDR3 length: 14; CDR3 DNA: TGCGCCAGCACCCGCTCAGGGGGCGAGTACGAGCAGTACTTC; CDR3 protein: CASTRSGGEYEQYF
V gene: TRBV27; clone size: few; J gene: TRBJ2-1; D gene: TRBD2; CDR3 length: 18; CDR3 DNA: TGTGCCAGCAGTTTAATGGTGGCGGGGGGGCTTGCCTACAATGAGCAGTTCTTC; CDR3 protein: CASSLMVAGGLAYNEQFF
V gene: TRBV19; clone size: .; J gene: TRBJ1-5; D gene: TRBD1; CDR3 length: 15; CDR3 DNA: TGTGCCAGTAGCACGGGAGGACAGGTCAATCAGCCCCAGCATTTT; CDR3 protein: CASSTGGQVNQPQHF
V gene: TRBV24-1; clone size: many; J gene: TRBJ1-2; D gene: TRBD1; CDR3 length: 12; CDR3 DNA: TGTGCCACCAAGGACAGGGAAGATGGCTACACCTTC; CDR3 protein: CATKDREDGYTF
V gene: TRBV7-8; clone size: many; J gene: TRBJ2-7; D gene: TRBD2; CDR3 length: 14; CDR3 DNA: TGTGCCAGCAGCTTCGGGAGGACGGCCCACGAGCAGTACTTC; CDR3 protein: CASSFGRTAHEQYF
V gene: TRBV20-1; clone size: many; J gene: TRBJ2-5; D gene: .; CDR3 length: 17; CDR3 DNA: TGCAGTGCTAGTGGGGCCGGGTTTTGGGCGGAAGAAGAGACCCAGTACTTC; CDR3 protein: CSASGAGFWAEEETQYF
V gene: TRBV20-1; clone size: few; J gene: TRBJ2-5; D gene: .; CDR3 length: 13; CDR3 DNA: TGCAGTGCTCATGGACTATCCCAAGAGACCCAGTACTTC; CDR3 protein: CSAHGLSQETQYF
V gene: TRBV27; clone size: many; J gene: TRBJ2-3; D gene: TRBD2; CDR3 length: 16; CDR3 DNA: TGTGCCAGCAGAGGTAGGACTAGCGCCCCCACAGATACGCAGTATTTT; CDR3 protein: CASRGRTSAPTDTQYF
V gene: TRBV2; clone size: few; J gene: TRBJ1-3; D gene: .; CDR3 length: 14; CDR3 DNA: TGTGCCAGCCAAAGACAAAACTCTGGAAACACCATATATTTT; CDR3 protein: CASQRQNSGNTIYF
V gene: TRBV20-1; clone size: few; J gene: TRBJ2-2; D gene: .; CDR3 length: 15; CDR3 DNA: TGCAGTGCTCGTTTACAGAAGATATACACCGGGGAGCTGTTTTTT; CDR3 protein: CSARLQKIYTGELFF
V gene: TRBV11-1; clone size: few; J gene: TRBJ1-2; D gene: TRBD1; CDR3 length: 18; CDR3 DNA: TGTGCCAGCAGCTCCCGAAAACTACAGGGGGCGCGGGGCTATGGCTACACCTTC; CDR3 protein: CASSSRKLQGARGYGYTF
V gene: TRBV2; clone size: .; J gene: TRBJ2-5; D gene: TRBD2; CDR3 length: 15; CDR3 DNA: TGTGCCAGCAGTGAACCAGCGGGGGGGGGAGAGACCCAGTACTTC; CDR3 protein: CASSEPAGGGETQYF
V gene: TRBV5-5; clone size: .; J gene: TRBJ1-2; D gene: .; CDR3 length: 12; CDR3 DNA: TGTGCCAGCAGCTTGAATTGGGCCAGATACACCTTC; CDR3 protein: CASSLNWARYTF